The clone carrying this T cell receptor (beta chain) appeared a few times. Its antigen is currently unknown. These data originate in a study of T-cell reconstitution after alpha-beta-depleted transplantation in children. General study points: At the one-year point after transplant, T-cell counts and TCRbeta diversity were found to come mostly from T cells that had been newly produced.

Preparation of the TCRbeta library involved a method that used unique molecular identifiers. One entry per CDR3 protein, called by TCRdb with MiXCR from the PCR reads. The repertoire holds about 340,000 distinct CDR3 sequences, around 16% seen once, with roughly 40% in the top ten. V shed 5 bases and J shed 3 bases, with 15 bases lying between them. Germline loops: CDR1 MNHEY, CDR2 SMNVEV (reference sequence). The CDR3 length is 15 residues. The V and J genes are TRBV27 and TRBJ2-3, with no clear D. This TCR derives from a male patient between 2 and 10 years old who had a stem cell transplant for acute lymphoblastic leukemia, so the T cells may come from the graft donor. This specimen was PBMCs, mostly from graft donor cells, taken 360 days after TCRalphabeta/CD19-depleted stem cell transplant. The CDR3 DNA reads as TGTGCCAGCAGTCCCCCGAGATTTTCGACAGATACGCAGTATTTT. Protein sequence: CASSPPRFSTDTQYF.